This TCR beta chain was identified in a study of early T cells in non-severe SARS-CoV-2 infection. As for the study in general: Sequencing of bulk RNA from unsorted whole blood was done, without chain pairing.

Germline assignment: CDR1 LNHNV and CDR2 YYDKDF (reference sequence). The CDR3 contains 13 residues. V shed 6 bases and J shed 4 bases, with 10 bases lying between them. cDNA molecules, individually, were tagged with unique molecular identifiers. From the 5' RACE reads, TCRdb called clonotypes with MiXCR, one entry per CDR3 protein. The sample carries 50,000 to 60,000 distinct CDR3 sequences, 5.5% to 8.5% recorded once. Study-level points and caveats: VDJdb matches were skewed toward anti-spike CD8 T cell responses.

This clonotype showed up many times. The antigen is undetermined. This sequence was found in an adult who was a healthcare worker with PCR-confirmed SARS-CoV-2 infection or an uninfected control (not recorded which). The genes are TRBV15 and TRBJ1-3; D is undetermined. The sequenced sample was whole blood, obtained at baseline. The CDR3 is CATSSGLGNTIYF. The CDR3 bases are TGTGCCACCAGTAGTGGACTCGGAAACACCATATATTTT.